This T cell receptor beta chain was sequenced in a study of identical twins. General study results and limits: Invariant MAIT and iNKT cells are populations that could partly confound zero-insertion analyses. A lower insertion count was a feature of abundant cord blood beta clonotypes, with no such feature in memory repertoires.

Germline assignment: CDR1 DFQATT and CDR2 SNEGSKA (reference sequence). The V and J ends lost 5 bases and 4 bases respectively, with 15 bases between them. The CDR3 covers 13 residues. TCRdb re-analysed the 5' RACE reads in MiXCR, keeping a single row per CDR3 protein. Among approximately 1.8 million distinct CDR3 sequences listed, roughly a third were seen once. Concerning this clonotype itself: Antigen unknown.

This chain uses TRBV20-1 with TRBJ2-7; TRBD2 might be the D (6 bases). Sequenced material: cord blood. The TCR was taken from a newborn girl in good health. The CDR3 DNA sequence: TGCAGTGCTGATCGGAGCGGGCTGTACGAGCAGTACTTC. Translation gives CSADRSGLYEQYF.